This T cell receptor (beta chain) originates from a study of blood T cell repertoires in COVID-19. The CDR3 is 16 residues long. CDR1 and CDR2 (germline): SGHRS, YFSETQ. V was cut by 1 base and J by 0 bases, with 11 bases left in between. Per the original data handling: Reference gene primer amplification gave nucleated cell count estimates. Produced via immunoSEQ multiplex PCR; TCRdb's table is partial and in-frame only. The DNA gave D and trimming, while V, J and clone size come from that table. Counted here are 200,000 to 250,000 clones, approximately 85% occurring once; the ten biggest clones make up 10% to 15%.

The chain recombines TRBV5-1 with TRBJ1-5; D uncertain. The sequence was obtained from a man older than 75 with acute or convalescent COVID-19. Sample: peripheral blood. CDR3 loop: CASSLTSGDSNQPQHF. As DNA, the CDR3 is TGCGCCAGCAGCTTGACGTCCGGAGATAGCAATCAGCCCCAGCATTTT.